The 6 T cell receptor beta chains below all came from one sample that was sequenced in a study of identical twins. TCRdb called the 5' RACE reads again in MiXCR, with one record for every CDR3 protein. This repertoire shows roughly 720,000 distinct CDR3 sequences, about 20% found once; its top ten account for around 13%. These sequences were also reported in another study, on T cells expressing NK-cell markers.

The sequencing sample was made of PBMCs. Source of these receptors: a woman aged 18-35 years in good health.

This clonotype occurred once. A read error may produce the germline difference seen at one junction end. This chain connects TRBV20-1 to TRBJ2-7, with TRBD2 as a possible D gene (6 bases). Looked up from germline, CDR1 is DFQATT and CDR2 is SNEGSKA (reference sequence). The CDR3 runs 16 residues. CDR3 region: CCARDVTLARNYEQYF. As DNA, the CDR3 is TGCTGTGCTAGAGATGTTACCCTAGCGAGAAACTACGAGCAGTACTTC.

The chain uses TRBV3-1 and TRBJ1-2; D gene uncertain. Germline V gene lookup returns CDR1 LGHDT and CDR2 YNNKEL (reference sequence). The CDR3 runs 16 residues. V was pared by 0 bases and J by 4 bases, with 15 bases between. The CDR3 region has the DNA TGTGCCAGCAGCCAAGATTCAGTCTCTTCCTCCTATGGCTACACCTTC. It is translated as CASSQDSVSSSYGYTF.

The gene calls are TRBV5-1 and TRBJ1-2, with D unclear. The CDR3 spans 13 residues. Trimming stripped 0 bases from V and 4 bases from J, with 7 bases between. Germline CDR1 and CDR2: SGHRS and YFSETQ. This chain's CDR3 is CASSLELGYGYTF. The CDR3 DNA reads TGCGCCAGCAGCTTGGAACTGGGCTATGGCTACACCTTC.

This clonotype appeared a few times. The chain combines TRBV5-5 with TRBJ1-1; D ambiguous. The CDR3 is 14 amino acids. The germline gives CDR1 SGHKS, CDR2 YYEKEE (reference sequence). V dropped 4 bases and J dropped 1 base, with 11 bases sitting between them. CDR3: CASSPRPTNTEAFF. CDR3 in DNA: TGTGCCAGCAGCCCCAGACCGACGAACACTGAAGCTTTCTTT.

This clonotype showed up just a few times. The chain recombines TRBV3-1 with TRBJ2-7; TRBD1 aligns across 8 bases. The ends lost 1 base at V and 9 bases at J; junction bases unmatched: 20. Germline lookup yields CDR1 LGHDT and CDR2 YNNKEL (reference sequence). CDR3 length equals 18 residues. CDR3 sequence (DNA): TGTGCCAGCAGCCAAGTCCTGAGTCTCGGGACAGGTGATCCAGGGCAGTACTTC. It encodes CASSQVLSLGTGDPGQYF.

This clonotype was found a few times. This rearrangement joins TRBV20-1 to TRBJ2-1, with TRBD1 matching over 9 bases. Germline V gene lookup returns CDR1 DFQATT and CDR2 SNEGSKA (reference sequence). Losses at the gene ends were 7 bases for V and 12 bases for J; bases not matched to a gene: 10. The CDR3 spans 12 residues. Here the CDR3 DNA reads TGCAGTGTTTTAAACAGGGGGCGCGGGCAGTTCTTC. Translated, it gives CSVLNRGRGQFF.